A single sample is the source of the 3 T cell receptor beta chains below, sequenced in a study of cytomegalovirus exposure and HLA in healthy donors. With 60 Vbeta and 13 Jbeta primers, the PCR was carried out. The table came from immunoSEQ multiplex PCR; TCRdb's copy has only in-frame clones and leaves some out. Among about 110,000 clones listed, about 83% were seen once. Sample: PBMCs. The receptors stem from a man between 18 and 29 years old in good health and CMV-seronegative.

The chain couples TRBV28 to TRBJ2-1; 10 bases align to TRBD2. From germline, CDR1 is MDHEN and CDR2 SYDVKM. Trimming at V came to 6 bases and at J to 5 bases, leaving 4 bases not matched to a gene. The CDR3 is 14 amino acids. The CDR3 spells CASRKREGDNEQFF. The CDR3 DNA reads TGTGCCAGCAGAAAGCGGGAGGGCGACAATGAGCAGTTCTTC.

The gene calls are TRBV30 and TRBJ1-5; possibly TRBD1 for D (5 bases). The CDR3 is 12 residues long. Deletions cut 4 bases from V and 9 bases from J, with 13 bases between. Germline CDR1 is GTSNPN and CDR2 is SVGIG (reference sequence). This chain's CDR3 is CAWNQGGVPQHF. CDR3 bases: TGTGCCTGGAATCAGGGTGGAGTGCCCCAGCATTTT. Supplemented by reference TRBV30 and TRBJ1-5, the full variable domain reads SQTIHQWPATLVQPVGSPLSLECTVEGTSNPNLYWYRQAAGRGLQLLFYSVGIGQISSEVPQNLSASRPQDRQFILSSKKLLLSDSGFYLCAWNQGGVPQHFGDGTRLSIL.

The CDR3 coding sequence is TGTGCCAGCAGTGATGAACAGGGGGAGTCTGGCACCGGGGAGCTGTTTTTT. This gives the protein CASSDEQGESGTGELFF. The chain uses TRBV6-1 and TRBJ2-2; 8 bases align to TRBD1. This CDR3 spans 17 amino acids. The junction had 10 bases not matched to a gene; V was cut back by 3 bases and J by 4 bases. Germline V gene sequence: CDR1 MNHNS, CDR2 SASEGT.